Listed below are T cell receptor beta chains from one sample, sequenced in a study of blood T cells in healthy people across ages. TCRdb analysed the 5' RACE reads with MiXCR anew, one entry per CDR3 protein. The sample has 550,000 to 750,000 distinct CDR3 sequences, approximately 21% seen once; the top ten hold more than 3%. Sequences were obtained from blood. All receptors come from a man in his 70s in good health. Both conserved end residues are part of each CDR3. A D gene is named only where the DNA matches it firmly. For some rows the clone size is stated as once, few or many, or as a class when expanded; others skip it.

j_gene,d_gene,abundance,v_gene,CDR3aa,CDR3nt
TRBJ2-4,TRBD2,few,TRBV30,CTWSRTSGNIQYF,TGTACCTGGAGTAGGACTAGCGGAAACATTCAGTACTTC
TRBJ1-2,NA,NA,TRBV27,CASGGPSNYGYTF,TGTGCCAGCGGGGGGCCATCTAACTATGGCTACACCTTC
TRBJ2-1,TRBD2,few,TRBV7-7,CASSSGTSGRGDEQFF,TGTGCTAGCAGCTCAGGGACTAGCGGGAGAGGCGATGAGCAGTTCTTC
TRBJ2-5,NA,NA,TRBV20-1,CSARWAQGYQETQYF,TGCAGTGCTAGATGGGCCCAGGGATATCAAGAGACCCAGTACTTC
TRBJ1-2,NA,NA,TRBV7-2,CASSGYDYGYTF,TGTGCCTCGTCAGGGTACGACTATGGCTACACCTTC
TRBJ2-3,TRBD2,NA,TRBV5-5,CASSPPTSGTDTQYF,TGTGCCAGCAGCCCCCCCACTAGCGGCACAGATACGCAGTATTTT
TRBJ2-7,TRBD2,few,TRBV20-1,CSADGLAGIDEQYF,TGCAGTGCTGACGGACTAGCGGGAATCGACGAGCAGTACTTC
TRBJ2-3,NA,few,TRBV7-2,CASSFKAGLDTQYF,TGTGCCAGCAGCTTTAAGGCTGGACTAGATACGCAGTATTTT
TRBJ2-5,NA,NA,TRBV6-1,CASSEMRGTTQETQYF,TGTGCCAGCAGTGAAATGCGAGGGACCACACAAGAGACCCAGTACTTC
TRBJ1-3,NA,few,TRBV5-1,CASSFGGPGAGNTIYF,TGCGCCAGCAGCTTCGGCGGACCCGGAGCTGGAAACACCATATATTTT
TRBJ1-6,NA,few,TRBV12-3/TRBV12-4,CASSGDSPLHF,TGTGCCAGCAGTGGGGATTCACCCCTCCACTTT
TRBJ2-3,NA,few,TRBV7-2,CASSLPGEDTQYF,TGTGCCAGCAGCTTACCAGGTGAAGATACGCAGTATTTT
TRBJ2-3,TRBD2,NA,TRBV28,CASSPFRGSGSTDTQYF,TGTGCCAGCAGCCCCTTCCGCGGGAGTGGGAGCACAGATACGCAGTATTTT
TRBJ2-1,TRBD2,NA,TRBV5-1,CASSLAGSGTHNEQFF,TGCGCCAGCAGCTTGGCTGGTAGCGGGACCCACAATGAGCAGTTCTTC
TRBJ2-1,NA,few,TRBV6-1,CASSEASSLEGYNEQFF,TGTGCCAGCAGTGAAGCTTCGTCGCTAGAGGGATACAATGAGCAGTTCTTC
TRBJ2-1,NA,NA,TRBV20-1,CSARDISHNEQFF,TGCAGTGCTAGAGATATCAGCCACAATGAGCAGTTCTTC
TRBJ2-5,TRBD1,few,TRBV24-1,CATSDRTGVETQYF,TGTGCCACCAGTGATCGGACAGGGGTGGAGACCCAGTACTTC
TRBJ2-1,TRBD2,NA,TRBV20-1,CSASGVAGVTYNEQFF,TGCAGTGCTAGTGGGGTAGCGGGAGTCACCTACAATGAGCAGTTCTTC
TRBJ2-6,NA,NA,TRBV18,CASSFPGTINVLTF,TGTGCCAGCTCGTTTCCGGGGACCATCAACGTCCTGACTTTC
TRBJ2-7,NA,few,TRBV6-2/TRBV6-3,CASKGTGKAYEQYF,TGTGCCAGCAAAGGGACCGGCAAAGCATACGAACAGTACTTC
TRBJ1-2,NA,NA,TRBV3-1,CASSPLGTQGDYGYTF,TGTGCCAGCAGCCCTTTGGGGACTCAGGGCGACTATGGCTACACCTTC
TRBJ2-7,NA,many,TRBV4-1,CASSQDFTSYEQYF,TGCGCCAGCAGCCAAGATTTTACTAGCTACGAGCAGTACTTC
TRBJ1-1,TRBD1,NA,TRBV12-3/TRBV12-4,CASSFGLNRGHEWATEAFF,TGTGCCAGCAGTTTTGGGTTAAACAGGGGGCACGAGTGGGCCACTGAAGCTTTCTTT
TRBJ1-4,TRBD1,many,TRBV20-1,CSARDGTGVLEKLFF,TGCAGTGCTAGAGATGGGACAGGGGTTTTGGAAAAACTGTTTTTT
TRBJ2-7,NA,once,TRBV7-2,CASSARDGNYEQYF,TGTGCCAGCAGCGCCCGGGACGGTAACTACGAGCAGTACTTC
TRBJ1-1,NA,few,TRBV5-1,CASSERGANTEAFF,TGCGCCAGCAGCGAGAGGGGTGCTAACACTGAAGCTTTCTTT
TRBJ1-2,NA,few,TRBV11-2,CASSSRTDRNYGYTF,TGTGCCAGCAGCTCGCGGACAGACCGTAACTATGGCTACACCTTC
TRBJ2-3,NA,NA,TRBV12-3/TRBV12-4,CASTTERADTQYF,TGTGCCAGCACGACAGAGCGGGCAGATACGCAGTATTTT
TRBJ2-7,TRBD1,many,TRBV9,CASSVGTGGSYEQYF,TGTGCCAGCAGTGTGGGGACAGGAGGCTCCTACGAGCAGTACTTC
TRBJ2-1,NA,NA,TRBV2,CASSERQQYNEQFF,TGTGCCAGCAGTGAACGGCAGCAATACAATGAGCAGTTCTTC
TRBJ2-3,TRBD1,few,TRBV4-1,CASSQLGQITDTQYF,TGCGCCAGCAGCCAACTGGGACAGATCACAGATACGCAGTATTTT
TRBJ2-7,NA,NA,TRBV28,CASSSSPGRATYEQYF,TGTGCCAGCAGTTCATCTCCGGGACGAGCTACCTACGAGCAGTACTTC
TRBJ1-1,TRBD1,few,TRBV6-6,CASSRDRGETEAFF,TGTGCCAGCTCCCGGGACAGGGGTGAGACTGAAGCTTTCTTT
TRBJ2-5,NA,few,TRBV29-1,CSIAPGETQYF,TGCAGCATCGCTCCGGGGGAGACCCAGTACTTC
TRBJ1-1,NA,many,TRBV12-3/TRBV12-4,CASSPGAENTEAFF,TGTGCCAGCAGTCCGGGAGCTGAGAACACTGAAGCTTTCTTT
TRBJ2-1,NA,NA,TRBV6-5,CASSYSGAGRARNEQFF,TGTGCCAGCAGTTACTCGGGTGCCGGGAGAGCGAGGAATGAGCAGTTCTTC
TRBJ2-1,NA,few,TRBV18,CASSPPGGSNNEQFF,TGTGCCAGCTCACCACCGGGGGGCTCGAACAATGAGCAGTTCTTC
TRBJ1-4,NA,few,TRBV6-5,CASSRRNEKLFF,TGTGCCAGCAGCCGCAGAAATGAAAAACTGTTTTTT
TRBJ2-2,TRBD1,NA,TRBV6-1,CASRSGGNTGELFF,TGTGCCAGCAGATCAGGGGGGAACACCGGGGAGCTGTTTTTT
TRBJ1-1,NA,NA,TRBV7-8,CATSYMGVESAFF,TGTGCCACCTCGTATATGGGGGTCGAGTCGGCTTTCTTT
TRBJ2-3,TRBD2,few,TRBV5-6,CASSGRSGSLTDTQYF,TGTGCCAGCAGCGGGAGGAGCGGGAGCTTAACAGATACGCAGTATTTT
TRBJ2-5,NA,few,TRBV18,CASSPRNEGETQYF,TGTGCCAGCTCACCACGAAACGAGGGGGAGACCCAGTACTTC
TRBJ2-3,TRBD1,NA,TRBV24-1,CATSDFGQGDTQYF,TGTGCCACCAGTGACTTTGGACAGGGCGATACGCAGTATTTT